This entry lists 11 T cell receptor beta chains sequenced from one sample in a study of blood T cell repertoires in COVID-19 (dated by TCRdb to the early 2020s). The receptor library was made with the immunoSEQ multiplex PCR assay. The clones in this table, taken by TCRdb from immuneACCESS, are in-frame only. Not every clone is retained; where verified, under half of the shortfall comes from an unresolved V gene, and the cause of the rest is unknown. This sample has around 170,000 clones in its table, and 88% of those were observed once. The leading ten clones occupy roughly 25% of the sample. The sequenced material came from peripheral blood. Receptor source: a man in his sixties with acute or convalescent COVID-19.

The chain links TRBV10-3 to TRBJ1-2, with a tentative D call TRBD1 (5 bases). Germline CDR1 ENHRY, CDR2 SYGVKD. V was shortened by 6 bases and J by 5 bases, with 16 bases between the two germline ends. The CDR3 runs to 14 residues. The CDR3 spells CAIRTEQGKYGYTF. Written as DNA, the CDR3 is TGTGCCATCAGAACAGAGCAGGGAAAATATGGCTACACCTTC.

The V call is TRBV27, the J call TRBJ1-1; 10 nucleotides agree with TRBD1. V lost 5 bases, J lost 0 bases, and 15 bases stayed unmatched. Germline V gives CDR1 MNHEY, CDR2 SMNVEV (reference sequence). The CDR3 is 19 amino acids. The CDR3 DNA reads as TGTGCCAGCAGTCTCCTTCCCCTTGGGACAGGGGTCCTGAACACTGAAGCTTTCTTT. This sequence encodes CASSLLPLGTGVLNTEAFF.

The V call is TRBV14, the J call TRBJ2-1, with TRBD1 as a possible D gene (6 bases). CDR1 is SGHDN and CDR2 is FVKESK in the germline V gene. The CDR3 sequence is 13 residues long. Trimming left V 6 bases short and J 4 bases short, with 10 bases between. CDR3 DNA sequence: TGTGCCAGCAGAGAGACAGGTTACAATGAGCAGTTCTTC. Its translation: CASRETGYNEQFF.

This clone came up once. The V gene is TRBV9, the J gene TRBJ2-7; 7 bases match TRBD1. V was clipped by 0 bases and J by 3 bases; unmatched bases: 6. Germline CDR1 and CDR2: SGDLS and YYNGEE. The CDR3 extends over 15 amino acids. The CDR3 DNA is TGTGCCAGCAGCGTAGGGAGTGACAGGGACTACGAGCAGTACTTC. Residues: CASSVGSDRDYEQYF.

The rearrangement joins TRBV6-5 to TRBJ2-7; a possible D gene is TRBD2 (5 bases). The germline V gene has CDR1 MNHEY and CDR2 SVGAGI. The CDR3 loop spans 13 amino acids. The ends were cut back, 5 bases at V and 2 bases at J, with 10 bases in the middle. The CDR3 spells CASSKSGAYEQYF. The CDR3 DNA sequence: TGTGCCAGCAGTAAAAGCGGAGCCTACGAGCAGTACTTC.

The chain is built from TRBV2 and TRBJ2-1, with unresolved D. This CDR3 spans 12 amino acids. Trimming took 2 bases from V and 7 from J, leaving 6 bases between them. The germline V gene has CDR1 SNHLY and CDR2 FYNNEI. CDR3 in DNA: TGTGCCAGCAGTGAAAGCGATAATGAGCAGTTCTTC. This sequence encodes CASSESDNEQFF.

The chain joins TRBV18 to TRBJ2-5; D not resolved. Germline-derived CDR1 and CDR2 are KGHSH and LQKENI. This CDR3 comprises 14 residues. V lost 2 bases to trimming and J lost 4 bases, with 11 bases between them. In nucleotides, the CDR3 is TGTGCCAGCTCACCATTCCGAAGCCCAGAGACCCAGTACTTC. Protein: CASSPFRSPETQYF.

This chain connects TRBV25-1 to TRBJ1-1, with D possibly matching TRBD1 (5 bases). This CDR3 is 13 amino acids long. The V end was cut by 6 bases, the J end by 5 bases, with 13 bases between. The germline gives CDR1 MGHDK, CDR2 SYGVNS. The CDR3: CASSLGRGTEAFF. In DNA, the CDR3 is TGTGCCAGCAGCCTCGGGCGGGGGACTGAAGCTTTCTTT.

V is TRBV24-1 and J is TRBJ2-5; 10 bases line up with TRBD2. The trim removed 6 bases at V and 4 bases at J, leaving 7 bases unmatched. Germline CDR1 KGHDR, CDR2 SFDVKD. This CDR3 is built from 15 residues. In DNA, the CDR3 is TGTGCCACCAGTAACCGTCTAGCGGGGGCAGAGACCCAGTACTTC. Translation gives CATSNRLAGAETQYF.

This chain links TRBV21-1 with TRBJ2-1; the table assigns TRBD2, which was not confirmed against the DNA. TRBV21-1 is noted as a pseudogene. The CDR3 is made up of 15 amino acids. CDR3 bases: TGTGCCAGCAGCAAAGGGGAGGCTAGCGCCGATGAGCAGTTCTTC. It codes for CASSKGEASADEQFF.

This clone has a single count. The gene calls are TRBV6-4 and TRBJ2-3; D is undetermined. Germline V gene data show CDR1 as MRHNA and CDR2 as SNTAGT. The CDR3 spans 13 residues. With 0 bases removed from V and 9 bases from J, the gap between germline ends came to 10 bases. Here the CDR3 DNA reads TGTGCCAGCAGTGACTCAGCGATAGGCACGCAGTATTTT. The encoded protein is CASSDSAIGTQYF.